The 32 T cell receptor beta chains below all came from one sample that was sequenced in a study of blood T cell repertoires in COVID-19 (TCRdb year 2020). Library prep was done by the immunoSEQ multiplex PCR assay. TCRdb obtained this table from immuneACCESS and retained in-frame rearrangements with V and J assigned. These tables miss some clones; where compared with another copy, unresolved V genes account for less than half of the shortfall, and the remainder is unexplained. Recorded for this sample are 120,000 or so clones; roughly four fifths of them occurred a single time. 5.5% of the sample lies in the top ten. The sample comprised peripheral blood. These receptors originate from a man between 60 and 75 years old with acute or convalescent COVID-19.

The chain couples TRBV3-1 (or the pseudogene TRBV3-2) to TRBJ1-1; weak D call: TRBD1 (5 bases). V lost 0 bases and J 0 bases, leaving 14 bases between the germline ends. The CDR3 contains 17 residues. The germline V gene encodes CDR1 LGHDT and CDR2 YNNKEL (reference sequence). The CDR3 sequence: CASSQDLRGQMNTEAFF. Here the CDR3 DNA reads TGTGCCAGCAGCCAAGATCTTAGGGGCCAAATGAACACTGAAGCTTTCTTT.

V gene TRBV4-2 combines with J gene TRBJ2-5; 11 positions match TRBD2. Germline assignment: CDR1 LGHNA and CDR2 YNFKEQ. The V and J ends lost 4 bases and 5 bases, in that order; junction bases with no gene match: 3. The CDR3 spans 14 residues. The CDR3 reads CASSLTSGTETQYF. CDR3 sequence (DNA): TGTGCCAGCAGCCTGACTAGCGGGACGGAGACCCAGTACTTC.

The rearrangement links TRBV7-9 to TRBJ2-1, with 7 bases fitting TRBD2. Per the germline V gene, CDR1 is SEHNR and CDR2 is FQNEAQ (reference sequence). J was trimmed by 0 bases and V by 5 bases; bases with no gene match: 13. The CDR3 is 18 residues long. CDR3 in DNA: TGTGCCAGCAGCCCGGGACTAAACTATTACAGCTCCTACAATGAGCAGTTCTTC. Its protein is CASSPGLNYYSSYNEQFF.

The CDR3 coding sequence is TGCGCCAGCAGGGCCGCCTTTCTGACGGGAGTTCTCCACGAGCAGTACTTC. Translating it yields CASRAAFLTGVLHEQYF. The genes are TRBV10-2 and TRBJ2-7; the D gene is possibly TRBD2 (6 bases). CDR3 length: 17 residues. Trimming took 6 bases from V and 5 from J, leaving 26 bases between them. CDR1 is WSHSY, CDR2 SAAADI, per germline.

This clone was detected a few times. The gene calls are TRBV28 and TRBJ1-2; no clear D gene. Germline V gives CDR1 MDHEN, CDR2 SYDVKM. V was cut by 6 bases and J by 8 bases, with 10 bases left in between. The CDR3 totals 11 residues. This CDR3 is CASRTHRGYTF. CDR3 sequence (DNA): TGTGCCAGCAGAACACACCGCGGCTACACCTTC.

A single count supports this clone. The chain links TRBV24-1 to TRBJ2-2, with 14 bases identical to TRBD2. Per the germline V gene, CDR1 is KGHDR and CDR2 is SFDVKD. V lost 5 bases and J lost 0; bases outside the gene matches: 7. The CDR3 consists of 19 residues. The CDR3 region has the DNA TGTGCCACCAGTGGGACCGGGACTAGCGGGAGAGCGAACACCGGGGAGCTGTTTTTT. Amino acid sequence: CATSGTGTSGRANTGELFF.

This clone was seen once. CDR3: CASSVLAGEYEQYF. The CDR3 DNA follows: TGTGCCAGCAGCGTCCTAGCGGGAGAATACGAGCAGTACTTC. The genes are TRBV9 and TRBJ2-7; 10 bases are shared with TRBD2. The CDR3 extends over 14 amino acids. Trimming took 2 bases from V and 4 from J; bases not matched to a gene: 3. In germline, CDR1 is SGDLS, CDR2 YYNGEE.

The CDR3 DNA is TGCGCCAGCAGCCACTCCGAGAGACAGAACACTGAAGCTTTCTTT. Translated, it gives CASSHSERQNTEAFF. This rearrangement joins TRBV4-1 to TRBJ1-1; D uncertain. The germline V gene encodes CDR1 MGHRA and CDR2 YSYEKL. The CDR3 runs 15 residues. Trimming cost V 3 bases and J 1 base, with 12 bases left between them.

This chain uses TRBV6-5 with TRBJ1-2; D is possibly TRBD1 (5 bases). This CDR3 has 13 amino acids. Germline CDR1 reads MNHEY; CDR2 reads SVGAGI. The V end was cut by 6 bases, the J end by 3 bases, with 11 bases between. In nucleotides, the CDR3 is TGTGCCAGCAGGATTGGGGGGGACTATGGCTACACCTTC. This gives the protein CASRIGGDYGYTF.

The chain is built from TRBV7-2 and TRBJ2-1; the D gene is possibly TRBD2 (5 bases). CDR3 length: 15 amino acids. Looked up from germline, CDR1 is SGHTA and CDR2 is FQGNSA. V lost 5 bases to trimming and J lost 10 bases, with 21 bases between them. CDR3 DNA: TGTGCCAGCAGCCCCGGAGGACTGGCTTTGTCCGAGCAGTTCTTC. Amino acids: CASSPGGLALSEQFF.

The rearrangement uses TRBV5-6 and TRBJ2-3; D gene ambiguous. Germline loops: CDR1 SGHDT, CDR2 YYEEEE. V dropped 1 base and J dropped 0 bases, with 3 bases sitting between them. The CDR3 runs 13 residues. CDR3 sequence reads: CASSLPSTDTQYF. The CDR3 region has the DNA TGTGCCAGCAGCTTGCCAAGCACAGATACGCAGTATTTT.

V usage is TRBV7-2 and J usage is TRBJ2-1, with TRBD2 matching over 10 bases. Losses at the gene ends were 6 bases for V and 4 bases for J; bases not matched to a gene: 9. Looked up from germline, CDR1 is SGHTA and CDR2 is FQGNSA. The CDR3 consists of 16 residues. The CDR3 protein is CASSYLAGGNYNEQFF. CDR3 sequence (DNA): TGTGCCAGCAGTTACTTAGCGGGGGGCAATTACAATGAGCAGTTCTTC. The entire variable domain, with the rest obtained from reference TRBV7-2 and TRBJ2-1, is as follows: GAGVSQSPSNKVTEKGKDVELRCDPISGHTALYWYRQSLGQGLEFLIYFQGNSAPDKSGLPSDRFSAERTGGSVSTLTIQRTQQEDSAVYLCASSYLAGGNYNEQFFGPGTRLTVL.

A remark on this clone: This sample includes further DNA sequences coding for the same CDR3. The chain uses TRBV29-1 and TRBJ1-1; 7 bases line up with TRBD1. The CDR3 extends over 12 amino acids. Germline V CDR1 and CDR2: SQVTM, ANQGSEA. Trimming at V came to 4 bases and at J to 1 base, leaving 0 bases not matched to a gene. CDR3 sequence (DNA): TGCAGCGTTGGACAGGGGAACACTGAAGCTTTCTTT. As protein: CSVGQGNTEAFF.

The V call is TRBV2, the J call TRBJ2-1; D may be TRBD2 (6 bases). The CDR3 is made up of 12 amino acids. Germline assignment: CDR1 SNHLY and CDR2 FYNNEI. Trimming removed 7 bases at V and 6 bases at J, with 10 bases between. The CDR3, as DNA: TGTGCCAGCACTCGACTAGTCAATGAGCAGTTCTTC. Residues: CASTRLVNEQFF.

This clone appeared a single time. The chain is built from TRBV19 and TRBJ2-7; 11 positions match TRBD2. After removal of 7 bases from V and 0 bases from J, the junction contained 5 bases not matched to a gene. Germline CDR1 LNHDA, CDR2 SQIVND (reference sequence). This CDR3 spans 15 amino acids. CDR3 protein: CASTPTSGSSYEQYF. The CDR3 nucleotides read TGTGCCAGTACCCCCACTAGCGGGAGCTCCTACGAGCAGTACTTC.

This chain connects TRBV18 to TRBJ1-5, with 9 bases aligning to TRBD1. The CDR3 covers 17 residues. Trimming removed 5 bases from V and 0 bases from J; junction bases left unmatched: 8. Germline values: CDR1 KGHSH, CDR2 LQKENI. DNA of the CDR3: TGTGCCAGCTCATCCATACAGGGGGCTTTTAGCAATCAGCCCCAGCATTTT. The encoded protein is CASSSIQGAFSNQPQHF. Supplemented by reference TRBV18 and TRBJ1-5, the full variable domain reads NAGVMQNPRHLVRRRGQEARLRCSPMKGHSHVYWYRQLPEEGLKFMVYLQKENIIDESGMPKERFSAEFPKEGPSILRIQQVVRGDSAAYFCASSSIQGAFSNQPQHFGDGTRLSIL.

The CDR3 spells CASSLGGKQGATEAFF. In DNA, the CDR3 is TGTGCCAGCAGCTTGGGGGGGAAACAGGGGGCCACTGAAGCTTTCTTT. The rearrangement links TRBV5-4 to TRBJ1-1, with 9 bases aligning to TRBD1. Trimming cost V 0 bases and J 4 bases; bases outside gene matches: 7. This CDR3 spans 16 amino acids. Per germline, CDR1 SGHNT and CDR2 YYREEE (reference sequence).

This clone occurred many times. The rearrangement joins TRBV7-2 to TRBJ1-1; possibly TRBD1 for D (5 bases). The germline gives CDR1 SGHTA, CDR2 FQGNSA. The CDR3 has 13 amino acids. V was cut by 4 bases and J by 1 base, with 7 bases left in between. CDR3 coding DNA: TGTGCCAGCAGCTCCGGGGGGAACACTGAAGCTTTCTTT. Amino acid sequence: CASSSGGNTEAFF. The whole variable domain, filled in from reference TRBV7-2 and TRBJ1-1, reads GAGVSQSPSNKVTEKGKDVELRCDPISGHTALYWYRQSLGQGLEFLIYFQGNSAPDKSGLPSDRFSAERTGGSVSTLTIQRTQQEDSAVYLCASSSGGNTEAFFGQGTRLTVV.

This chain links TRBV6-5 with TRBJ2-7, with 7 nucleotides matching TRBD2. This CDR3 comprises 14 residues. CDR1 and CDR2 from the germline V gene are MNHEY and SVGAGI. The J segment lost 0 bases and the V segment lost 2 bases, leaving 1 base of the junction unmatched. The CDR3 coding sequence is TGTGCCAGCAGTTACGGGAGGGCCTCCTACGAGCAGTACTTC. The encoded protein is CASSYGRASYEQYF.

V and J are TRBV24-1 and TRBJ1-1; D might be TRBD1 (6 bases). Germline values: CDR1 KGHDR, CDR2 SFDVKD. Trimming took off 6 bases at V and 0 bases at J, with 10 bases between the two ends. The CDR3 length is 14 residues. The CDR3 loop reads CATSSRDMNTEAFF. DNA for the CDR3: TGTGCCACCAGTAGCAGGGACATGAACACTGAAGCTTTCTTT.

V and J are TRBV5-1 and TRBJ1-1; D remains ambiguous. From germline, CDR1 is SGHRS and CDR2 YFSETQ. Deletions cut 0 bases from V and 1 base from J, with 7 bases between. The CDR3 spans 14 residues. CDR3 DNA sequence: TGCGCCAGCAGCTTGGAAGTCAGGAACACTGAAGCTTTCTTT. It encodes CASSLEVRNTEAFF. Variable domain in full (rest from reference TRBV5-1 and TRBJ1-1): KAGVTQTPRYLIKTRGQQVTLSCSPISGHRSVSWYQQTPGQGLQFLFEYFSETQRNKGNFPGRFSGRQFSNSRSEMNVSTLELGDSALYLCASSLEVRNTEAFFGQGTRLTVV.

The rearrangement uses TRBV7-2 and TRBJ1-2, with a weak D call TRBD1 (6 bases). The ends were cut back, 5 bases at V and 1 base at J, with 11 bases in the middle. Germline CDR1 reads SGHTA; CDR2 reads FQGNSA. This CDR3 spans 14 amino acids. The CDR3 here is CASSLNRDNYGYTF. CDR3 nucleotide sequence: TGTGCCAGCAGCCTAAACAGGGATAACTATGGCTACACCTTC.

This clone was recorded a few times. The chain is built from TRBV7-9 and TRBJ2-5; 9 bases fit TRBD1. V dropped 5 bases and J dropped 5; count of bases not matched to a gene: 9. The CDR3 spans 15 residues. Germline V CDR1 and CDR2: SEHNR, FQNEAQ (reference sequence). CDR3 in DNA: TGTGCCAGCAGCCCCCGGGACAGGGAGTGGGAGACCCAGTACTTC. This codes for CASSPRDREWETQYF.

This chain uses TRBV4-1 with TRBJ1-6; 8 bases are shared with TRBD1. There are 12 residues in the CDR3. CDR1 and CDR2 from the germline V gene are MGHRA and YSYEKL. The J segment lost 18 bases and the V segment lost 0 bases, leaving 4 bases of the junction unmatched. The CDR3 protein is CASSQDGQGPHF. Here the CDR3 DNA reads TGCGCCAGCAGCCAAGACGGACAGGGCCCCCACTTT.

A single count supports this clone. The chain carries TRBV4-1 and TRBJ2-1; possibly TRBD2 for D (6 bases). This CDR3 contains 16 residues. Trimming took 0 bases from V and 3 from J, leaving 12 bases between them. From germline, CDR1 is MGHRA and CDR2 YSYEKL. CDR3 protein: CASSQEGTGFYNEQFF. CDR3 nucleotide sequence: TGCGCCAGCAGCCAAGAAGGGACTGGGTTCTACAATGAGCAGTTCTTC.

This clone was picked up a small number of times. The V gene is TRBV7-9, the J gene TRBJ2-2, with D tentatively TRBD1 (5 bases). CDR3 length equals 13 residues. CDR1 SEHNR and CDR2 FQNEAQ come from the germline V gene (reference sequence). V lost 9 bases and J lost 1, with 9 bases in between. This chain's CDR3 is CARNRLNTGELFF. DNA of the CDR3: TGTGCCAGGAACAGGTTGAACACCGGGGAGCTGTTTTTT. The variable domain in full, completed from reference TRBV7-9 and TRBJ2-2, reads DTGVSQNPRHKITKRGQNVTFRCDPISEHNRLYWYRQTLGQGPEFLTYFQNEAQLEKSRLLSDRFSAERPKGSFSTLEIQRTEQGDSAMYLCARNRLNTGELFFGEGSRLTVL.

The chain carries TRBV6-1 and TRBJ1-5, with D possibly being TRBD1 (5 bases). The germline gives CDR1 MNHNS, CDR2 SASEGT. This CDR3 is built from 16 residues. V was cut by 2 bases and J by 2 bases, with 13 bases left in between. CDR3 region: CASSETAGQGNQPQHF. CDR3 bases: TGTGCCAGCAGTGAAACGGCAGGGCAAGGCAATCAGCCCCAGCATTTT.

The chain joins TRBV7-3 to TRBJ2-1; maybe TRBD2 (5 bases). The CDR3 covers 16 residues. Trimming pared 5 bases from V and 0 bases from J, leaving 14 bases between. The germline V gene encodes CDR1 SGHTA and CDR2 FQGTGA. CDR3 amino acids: CASSLEGSRSYNEQFF. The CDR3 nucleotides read TGTGCCAGCAGCCTTGAGGGTAGCCGCTCCTACAATGAGCAGTTCTTC.

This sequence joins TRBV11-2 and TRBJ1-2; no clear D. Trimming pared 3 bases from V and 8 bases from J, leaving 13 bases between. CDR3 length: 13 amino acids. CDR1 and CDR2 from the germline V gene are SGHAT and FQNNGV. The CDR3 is CASSLMDGSGYTF. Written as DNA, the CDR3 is TGTGCCAGCAGCTTGATGGACGGGAGCGGCTACACCTTC.

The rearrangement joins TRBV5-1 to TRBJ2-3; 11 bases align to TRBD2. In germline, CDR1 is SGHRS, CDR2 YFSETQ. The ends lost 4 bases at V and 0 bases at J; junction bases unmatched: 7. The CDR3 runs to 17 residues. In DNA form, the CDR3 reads TGCGCCAGCAGCACCGTACTAGCGGGGGTTAGCACAGATACGCAGTATTTT. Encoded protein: CASSTVLAGVSTDTQYF. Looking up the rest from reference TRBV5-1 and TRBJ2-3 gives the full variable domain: KAGVTQTPRYLIKTRGQQVTLSCSPISGHRSVSWYQQTPGQGLQFLFEYFSETQRNKGNFPGRFSGRQFSNSRSEMNVSTLELGDSALYLCASSTVLAGVSTDTQYFGPGTRLTVL.

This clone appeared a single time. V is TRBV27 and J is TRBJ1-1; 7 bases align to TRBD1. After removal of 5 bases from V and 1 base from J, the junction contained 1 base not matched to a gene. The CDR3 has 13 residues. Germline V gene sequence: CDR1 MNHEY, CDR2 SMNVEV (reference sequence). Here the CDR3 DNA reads TGTGCCAGCAGTGACAGGGCGAACACTGAAGCTTTCTTT. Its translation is CASSDRANTEAFF.

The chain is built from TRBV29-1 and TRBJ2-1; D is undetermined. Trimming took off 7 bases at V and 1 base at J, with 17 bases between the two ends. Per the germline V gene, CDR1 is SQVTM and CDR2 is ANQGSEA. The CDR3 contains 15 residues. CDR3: CSAPEFRSSYNEQFF. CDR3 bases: TGCAGCGCCCCCGAATTCAGGTCGTCCTACAATGAGCAGTTCTTC.